The present entry profiles one TCR beta chain with its context. Its specificity is not known. The data derive from a study of cytomegalovirus exposure and HLA in healthy donors. Germline values: CDR1 SGHDT, CDR2 YYEEEE. V lost 1 base, J lost 1 base, and 4 bases stayed unmatched. The CDR3 consists of 17 residues. Use of 60 Vbeta and 13 Jbeta primers characterized the PCR. Repertoires were generated with immunoSEQ multiplex PCR, while TCRdb's copy carries only in-frame clones and drops some. Found here are roughly 250,000 clones, around four fifths of them singletons; the top ten hold approximately 2%. At collection, donors were nominally healthy, but unrecorded immune exposures were probable. Study results and caveats: From TCR beta sequences, most subjects' HLA-A and HLA-B alleles were reportedly predicted accurately.

This TCR was sampled from a woman aged 40 to 55 in good health and CMV-seropositive. Sequencing was done on a sample of PBMCs. This sequence joins TRBV5-6 and TRBJ2-5; 13 bases line up with TRBD2. The CDR3 nucleotides read TGTGCCAGCAGCTTGAGCGGGACTAGCGGGACCCAAGAGACCCAGTACTTC. Translating it yields CASSLSGTSGTQETQYF.